This record concerns one T cell receptor (beta chain) sequence. Authors' methods: Reference gene primer amplification in the assay estimated nucleated cell counts. Generated by immunoSEQ multiplex PCR, the TCRdb table keeps only in-frame clones and is missing some. Clonal size and the V and J genes are those of that table, whereas D and trimming came from the DNA. The profile shows about 59,000 clones, around 88% of them singletons. These data come from a study of blood T cell repertoires in COVID-19. About the study: Sites across the United States, Italy and Spain contributed samples from acute and convalescent COVID-19. Sources were T cells, B-cell-depleted T cells, or PBMCs; the material itself was cDNA or gDNA.

This sequence originates from a woman aged 80 or over with active COVID-19. The sequencing input was peripheral blood.

CDR3 amino acids: CASSPGWADEKLFF. CDR3 in DNA: TGTGCCAGCAGCCCTGGGTGGGCAGATGAAAAACTGTTTTTT. The V gene is TRBV6-2 or TRBV6-3, the J gene TRBJ1-4, with D unclear. V was shortened by 6 bases and J by 6 bases, with 14 bases between the two germline ends. This CDR3 region has 14 residues. From germline, CDR1 is MNHEY and CDR2 SVGEGT.